Listed here are 30 T cell receptor beta chains from one sample, sequenced in a study of cytomegalovirus exposure and HLA in healthy donors. 60 Vbeta and 13 Jbeta primers were used in PCR. Assay used: immunoSEQ multiplex PCR; TCRdb lists only in-frame clones, some missing. Of 140,000 to 150,000 clones in the sample, approximately 83% are singletons; the top ten hold around 2%. The sequenced sample consisted of PBMCs. These receptors were collected from a woman aged 40 to 55 in good health and CMV-seronegative.

V gene TRBV11-2 combines with J gene TRBJ2-7, with 12 bases identical to TRBD1. Germline V lookup: CDR1 SGHAT, CDR2 FQNNGV. With 3 bases clipped from V and 3 bases from J, the junction kept 6 bases outside the gene matches. The CDR3 totals 16 residues. CDR3 sequence: CASSFGTGGAFYEQYF. CDR3 coding DNA: TGTGCCAGCAGCTTCGGGACAGGGGGCGCTTTCTACGAGCAGTACTTC.

The V gene is TRBV28, the J gene TRBJ1-1; no definite D call. V shed 4 bases and J shed 0 bases, with 6 bases lying between them. There are 13 residues in the CDR3. Germline loops: CDR1 MDHEN, CDR2 SYDVKM. The CDR3 loop reads CASSYRVNTEAFF. CDR3 nucleotide sequence: TGTGCCAGCAGTTACCGGGTGAACACTGAAGCTTTCTTT.

The J gene is TRBJ2-7, the V gene TRBV10-3; tentative D call: TRBD2 (5 bases). Germline-derived CDR1 and CDR2 are ENHRY and SYGVKD. The CDR3 covers 11 residues. The V end lost 7 bases, the J end lost 2 bases, and 6 bases lay between the germline ends. The CDR3 reads CAIKEAYEQYF. The CDR3 bases are TGTGCCATCAAGGAGGCCTACGAGCAGTACTTC.

For the CDR3, the DNA is TGTGCCAGCAGCTCTCAACAGGGTGGCGAGACCCAGTACTTC. Translated: CASSSQQGGETQYF. The chain carries TRBV5-4 and TRBJ2-5; TRBD1 might be the D (6 bases). The CDR3 runs 14 residues. Germline lookup yields CDR1 SGHNT and CDR2 YYREEE (reference sequence). V was shortened by 3 bases and J by 5 bases, with 14 bases between the two germline ends. Filled out from reference TRBV5-4 and TRBJ2-5, the complete variable domain reads ETGVTQSPTHLIKTRGQQVTLRCSSQSGHNTVSWYQQALGQGPQFIFQYYREEENGRGNFPPRFSGLQFPNYSSELNVNALELDDSALYLCASSSQQGGETQYFGPGTRLLVL.

V usage is TRBV5-4 and J usage is TRBJ2-3; TRBD2 matches at 12 bases. CDR3 size: 16 residues. After removal of 1 base from V and 5 bases from J, the junction contained 5 bases not matched to a gene. Looked up from germline, CDR1 is SGHNT and CDR2 is YYREEE (reference sequence). Here the CDR3 reads CASSLRLAGGQDTQYF. For the CDR3, the DNA is TGTGCCAGCAGCTTGCGGCTAGCGGGGGGGCAAGATACGCAGTATTTT.

V usage is TRBV28 and J usage is TRBJ2-1; D gene unclear. Looked up from germline, CDR1 is MDHEN and CDR2 is SYDVKM. V shed 2 bases and J shed 7 bases, with 9 bases lying between them. CDR3 length: 13 residues. The CDR3 DNA sequence: TGTGCCAGCAGTTTAGCAGGTTGGAATGAGCAGTTCTTC. This translates into CASSLAGWNEQFF.

The chain couples TRBV6-6 to TRBJ1-5; D is possibly TRBD1 (5 bases). V was shortened by 6 bases and J by 4 bases, with 13 bases between the two germline ends. Germline CDR1 reads MNHNY; CDR2 reads SVGAGI (reference sequence). The CDR3 covers 14 residues. The CDR3 loop reads CASRTGGGNQPQHF. CDR3 sequence (DNA): TGTGCCAGCAGAACAGGTGGGGGGAATCAGCCCCAGCATTTT.

The chain joins TRBV28 to TRBJ1-2; D is perhaps TRBD1 (5 bases). The V end was cut by 6 bases, the J end by 0 bases, with 11 bases between. The CDR3 is 14 residues long. From germline, CDR1 is MDHEN and CDR2 SYDVKM. The CDR3 DNA follows: TGTGCCAGCAGCTCCGCGGGGGCTAACTATGGCTACACCTTC. Its protein is CASSSAGANYGYTF.

V and J are TRBV5-1 and TRBJ2-2; D remains ambiguous. With 4 bases removed from V and 3 bases from J, the gap between germline ends came to 10 bases. Per germline, CDR1 SGHRS and CDR2 YFSETQ. The CDR3 is 14 residues long. In DNA form, the CDR3 reads TGCGCCAGCAGCCAAGAGGCCCACACCGGGGAGCTGTTTTTT. The encoded protein is CASSQEAHTGELFF.

The gene calls are TRBV6-1 and TRBJ2-7; D perhaps matches TRBD1 (7 bases). V gave up 5 bases and J gave up 1 base, with 15 bases separating them. CDR3 length: 15 residues. Germline V gene lookup returns CDR1 MNHNS and CDR2 SASEGT. CDR3 loop: CASSPQGGGSYEQYF. DNA for the CDR3: TGTGCCAGCAGTCCCCAGGGGGGCGGATCCTACGAGCAGTACTTC.

The J gene is TRBJ1-1, the V gene TRBV27; 10 nucleotides line up with TRBD1. The trim removed 7 bases at V and 1 base at J, leaving 6 bases unmatched. The CDR3 extends over 15 amino acids. The germline CDR1 and CDR2 sequences are MNHEY and SMNVEV (reference sequence). In DNA, the CDR3 is TGTGCCAGCACCCCGACAGGGGGCGCGAACACTGAAGCTTTCTTT. Translated, it gives CASTPTGGANTEAFF.

The chain recombines TRBV25-1 with TRBJ1-2; D call uncertain. Deletions cut 1 base from V and 8 bases from J, with 20 bases between. The CDR3 runs to 16 residues. CDR1 is MGHDK, CDR2 SYGVNS, per germline. The CDR3 is CASSEFNAAAGVGYTF. The CDR3 region has the DNA TGTGCCAGCAGTGAATTCAACGCGGCGGCTGGTGTGGGCTACACCTTC.

V gene TRBV10-3 combines with J gene TRBJ1-1; 8 bases are shared with TRBD1. V lost 6 bases to trimming and J lost 5 bases; unmatched junction nucleotides: 11. This CDR3 has 15 residues. Germline CDR1 reads ENHRY; CDR2 reads SYGVKD. The CDR3 DNA is TGTGCCATCAGCGCTTCGACAGGGGACTTGACTGAAGCTTTCTTT. This translates into CAISASTGDLTEAFF.

CDR3 nucleotide sequence: TGTGCCAGCAGCTCGGACAGCTATGGCTACACCTTC. Translation gives CASSSDSYGYTF. The rearrangement links TRBV7-9 to TRBJ1-2; maybe TRBD1 (6 bases). Germline CDR1 SEHNR, CDR2 FQNEAQ (reference sequence). V lost 4 bases, J lost 4 bases, and 7 bases lay in between. This CDR3 is built from 12 residues.

The genes are TRBV9 and TRBJ2-7, with a tentative D call TRBD2 (6 bases). The CDR3 loop spans 15 amino acids. V lost 0 bases and J 0 bases, leaving 10 bases between the germline ends. Germline values: CDR1 SGDLS, CDR2 YYNGEE. CDR3 region: CASSVEAGSSYEQYF. In DNA, the CDR3 is TGTGCCAGCAGCGTAGAAGCGGGTAGCTCCTACGAGCAGTACTTC.

The V and J genes are TRBV14 and TRBJ2-7, with a tentative D call TRBD1 (6 bases). V was cut by 3 bases and J by 3 bases, with 6 bases left in between. CDR1 is SGHDN, CDR2 FVKESK, per germline. The CDR3 sequence is 12 residues long. CDR3 sequence: CASSQDSYEQYF. CDR3 nucleotide sequence: TGTGCCAGCAGCCAGGACAGCTACGAGCAGTACTTC.

V usage is TRBV29-1 and J usage is TRBJ2-5, with TRBD2 matching over 9 bases. The germline V gene has CDR1 SQVTM and CDR2 ANQGSEA. CDR3 size: 13 residues. With 6 bases clipped from V and 5 bases from J, the junction kept 7 bases outside the gene matches. The CDR3 region has the DNA TGCAGCGTAGGAGCGGGGGGCGGGGAGACCCAGTACTTC. It yields the protein CSVGAGGGETQYF.

Details on this clone: The germline gene is not matched at one end of the junction; a read error may be the cause. The rearrangement uses TRBV7-9 and TRBJ2-7; 12 positions agree with TRBD2. Germline V CDR1 and CDR2: SEHNR, FQNEAQ (reference sequence). The CDR3 loop spans 15 amino acids. The CDR3 coding sequence is TGTTCCAGCAGCCAAGGGACTAGCGGGTTACGTGAGCAGTACTTC. It specifies CSSSQGTSGLREQYF.

The chain is built from TRBV2 and TRBJ1-2, with TRBD1 matching over 8 bases. The CDR3 has 12 residues. CDR1 is SNHLY, CDR2 FYNNEI, per germline. V was pared by 6 bases and J by 6 bases, with 3 bases of the junction left unmatched. In nucleotides, the CDR3 is TGTGCCAGCAGATTGACAGGGGATGGCTACACCTTC. As protein: CASRLTGDGYTF.

This chain links TRBV5-1 with TRBJ2-7, with 10 bases identical to TRBD2. Trimming cost V 0 bases and J 1 base; bases outside gene matches: 7. The CDR3 runs to 17 residues. Germline V gives CDR1 SGHRS, CDR2 YFSETQ. CDR3 nucleotide sequence: TGCGCCAGCAGCTTGGCACCTTCTAGCGGGAGATCCTACGAGCAGTACTTC. The encoded protein is CASSLAPSSGRSYEQYF.

This clone came up a few times. CDR3 loop: CASSYGTGGTEAFF. The CDR3 region has the DNA TGTGCCAGCAGCTACGGGACAGGGGGGACTGAAGCTTTCTTT. The genes are TRBV7-6 and TRBJ1-1, with TRBD1 matching 11 bases. The CDR3 length is 14 residues. V shed 4 bases and J 5 bases; nucleotides not matched to a gene: 3. Germline CDR1 is SGHVS and CDR2 is FNYEAQ.

V and J are TRBV2 and TRBJ1-6; no firm D call. The germline V and J ends were trimmed by 4 bases and 7 bases, with 17 bases remaining between them. Germline CDR1 and CDR2: SNHLY and FYNNEI. The CDR3 covers 16 residues. The DNA of the CDR3 is TGTGCCAGCAGTGCCCGGTCCCTACTCGGGAATTCACCCCTCCACTTT. Its translation is CASSARSLLGNSPLHF.

This clone has more than one count but fewer than ten. This sequence joins TRBV7-9 and TRBJ2-1; 7 nucleotides match TRBD2. The germline gives CDR1 SEHNR, CDR2 FQNEAQ (reference sequence). The J segment lost 6 bases and the V segment lost 3 bases, leaving 11 bases of the junction unmatched. This CDR3 is 16 amino acids long. CDR3 sequence reads: CASSFIRKRGGNEQFF. CDR3 DNA: TGTGCCAGCAGCTTTATACGGAAGCGGGGAGGCAATGAGCAGTTCTTC. The whole variable domain, filled in from reference TRBV7-9 and TRBJ2-1, reads DTGVSQNPRHKITKRGQNVTFRCDPISEHNRLYWYRQTLGQGPEFLTYFQNEAQLEKSRLLSDRFSAERPKGSFSTLEIQRTEQGDSAMYLCASSFIRKRGGNEQFFGPGTRLTVL.

This clone has a handful of counts. The genes are TRBV7-6 and TRBJ2-5, with 13 bases lining up with TRBD2. Losses at the gene ends were 5 bases for V and 5 bases for J; bases not matched to a gene: 8. The V gene's germline CDR1 is SGHVS and CDR2 FNYEAQ. The CDR3 loop spans 16 amino acids. The CDR3 loop is CASSAWTSGSFETQYF. The CDR3 DNA reads TGTGCCAGCAGCGCTTGGACTAGCGGGAGTTTCGAGACCCAGTACTTC.

V is TRBV18 and J is TRBJ1-2, with 8 bases lining up with TRBD1. Germline CDR1 KGHSH, CDR2 LQKENI. The ends lost 6 bases at V and 2 bases at J; junction bases unmatched: 8. CDR3 size: 15 residues. CDR3 in amino acids: CASSRRTGNNYGYTF. The DNA for the CDR3 is TGTGCCAGCTCGCGGCGGACAGGGAACAACTATGGCTACACCTTC.

This clone was counted once. The CDR3 nucleotides read TGCGCCAGCAGCGTCCGGGACAGGCCGTCTGGGGCCAACGTCCTGACTTTC. Translated: CASSVRDRPSGANVLTF. V is TRBV5-1 and J is TRBJ2-6, with TRBD1 matching over 8 bases. CDR3 length equals 17 residues. Germline V gives CDR1 SGHRS, CDR2 YFSETQ. V lost 4 bases and J lost 1; bases outside the gene matches: 7. Drawing the rest from reference TRBV5-1 and TRBJ2-6, the complete variable domain is KAGVTQTPRYLIKTRGQQVTLSCSPISGHRSVSWYQQTPGQGLQFLFEYFSETQRNKGNFPGRFSGRQFSNSRSEMNVSTLELGDSALYLCASSVRDRPSGANVLTFGAGSRLTVL.

This clone was detected only a few times. This chain links TRBV6-6 with TRBJ2-3; no clear D gene. This CDR3 has 16 amino acids. V lost 5 bases and J lost 1, with 16 bases in between. Germline CDR1 MNHNY, CDR2 SVGAGI (reference sequence). Here the CDR3 DNA reads TGTGCCAGCAGTCCTGATGACCCGGCGGGCACAGATACGCAGTATTTT. Its translation is CASSPDDPAGTDTQYF.

This chain joins TRBV28 and TRBJ2-5; TRBD1 aligns across 7 bases. The CDR3 is 15 amino acids. The ends lost 6 bases at V and 1 base at J; junction bases unmatched: 8. Germline CDR1 reads MDHEN; CDR2 reads SYDVKM. This chain's CDR3 is CASSPRDSLQETQYF. CDR3 in DNA: TGTGCCAGCAGCCCTCGGGACAGCCTCCAAGAGACCCAGTACTTC.

The genes are TRBV27 and TRBJ1-4; 7 bases are shared with TRBD1. Unmatched junction bases numbered 3, after V lost 5 bases and J lost 0 bases. Germline V lookup: CDR1 MNHEY, CDR2 SMNVEV (reference sequence). This CDR3 is 15 amino acids long. CDR3 coding DNA: TGTGCCAGCAGTACAGGGGTTGCAACTAATGAAAAACTGTTTTTT. Translation: CASSTGVATNEKLFF. The full variable domain, rest sourced from reference TRBV27 and TRBJ1-4, is EAQVTQNPRYLITVTGKKLTVTCSQNMNHEYMSWYRQDPGLGLRQIYYSMNVEVTDKGDVPEGYKVSRKEKRNFPLILESPSPNQTSLYFCASSTGVATNEKLFFGSGTQLSVL.

Written as DNA, the CDR3 is TGTGCCAGCAGTTCGCCTAGCTACCAAGAGACCCAGTACTTC. Its protein is CASSSPSYQETQYF. The V call is TRBV28, the J call TRBJ2-5; D possibly corresponds to TRBD2 (5 bases). V lost 4 bases and J 0 bases, leaving 9 bases between the germline ends. The CDR3 has 14 amino acids. Germline V gene sequence: CDR1 MDHEN, CDR2 SYDVKM. Drawing the rest from reference TRBV28 and TRBJ2-5, the complete variable domain is DVKVTQSSRYLVKRTGEKVFLECVQDMDHENMFWYRQDPGLGLRLIYFSYDVKMKEKGDIPEGYSVSREKKERFSLILESASTNQTSMYLCASSSPSYQETQYFGPGTRLLVL.